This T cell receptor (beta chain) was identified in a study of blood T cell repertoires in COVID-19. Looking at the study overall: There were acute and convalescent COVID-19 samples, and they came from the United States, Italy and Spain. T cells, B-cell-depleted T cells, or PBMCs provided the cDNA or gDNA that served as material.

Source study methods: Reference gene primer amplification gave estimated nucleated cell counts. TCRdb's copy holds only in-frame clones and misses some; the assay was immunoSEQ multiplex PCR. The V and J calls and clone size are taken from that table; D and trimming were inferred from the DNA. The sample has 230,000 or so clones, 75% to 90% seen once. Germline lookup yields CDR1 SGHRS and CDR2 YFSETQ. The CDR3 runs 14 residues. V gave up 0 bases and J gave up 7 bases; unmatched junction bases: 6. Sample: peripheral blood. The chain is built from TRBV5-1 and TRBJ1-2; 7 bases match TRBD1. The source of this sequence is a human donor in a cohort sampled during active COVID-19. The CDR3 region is CASSLGQGRVGYTF. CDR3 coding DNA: TGCGCCAGCAGCTTGGGACAGGGAAGGGTTGGCTACACCTTC.